This TCR beta chain was captured in a study of glioma-infiltrating T cells. General study results and limits: Only very few CDR3 sequences appeared in both tissue and blood. Above-expected tissue-blood divergence occurred in all gliomas, most in low-grade ones.

TCR alpha and beta CDR3 regions were amplified from RNA using iRepertoire nested multiplex PCR. TCRdb analysed the multiplex PCR reads with MiXCR anew, one entry per CDR3 protein. The sample lists about 10,000 distinct CDR3 sequences; under 65% were seen once. The CDR3 length is 14 residues. V lost 4 bases, J lost 2 bases, and 12 bases lay in between. Germline CDR1 and CDR2: SGHTA and FQGNSA. In its sample, this clonotype is medium-sized (0.01 to 0.1%). Its specificity is not known. Source material: glioma tissue, nonneoplastic brain tissue, or PBMCs (not recorded which). The V and J genes are TRBV7-2 and TRBJ2-7; no clear D gene. The clonotype was recovered from a human donor with low-grade glioma or glioblastoma, undergoing nonglioma brain surgery, or in good health (not recorded which). CDR3 sequence reads: CASSSPLTTYEQYF. The CDR3 region has the DNA TGTGCCAGCAGCTCCCCACTTACTACCTACGAGCAGTACTTC.